The clone carrying this T cell receptor beta chain has more than one count but fewer than ten. After isolation, RNA underwent reverse transcription to generate cDNA as the sequencing template. Method: immunoSEQ multiplex PCR; TCRdb's copy keeps in-frame clones and lacks some. The sample yields more than 110,000 clones, about 56% seen once. The length of the CDR3 is 10 residues. Trimming took off 4 bases at V and 7 bases at J, with 7 bases between the two ends. Germline V CDR1 and CDR2: SQVTM, ANQGSEA. This record comes from a study of CD8+ T cells in alopecia areata. Treatment given: oral pan-JAK inhibitor, 5-10 mg twice daily.

The TCR comes from a human donor with alopecia areata. The sequences come from CD8+ T cells sorted from blood, collected at week 4, from a patient treated with tofacitinib. The V and J genes are TRBV29-1 and TRBJ1-1; D gene unclear. CDR3 residues: CSVVTLEAFF. The CDR3 DNA is TGCAGCGTTGTTACCCTTGAAGCTTTCTTT.